This T cell receptor beta chain is from a study of blood T cell repertoires in COVID-19 (dated by TCRdb to the early 2020s). Concerning the study at large: Samples covering the acute and convalescent phases of COVID-19 were provided by collaborators in the United States, Italy and Spain. The material from the prospective study consisted of cDNA or gDNA derived from T cells, B-cell-depleted T cells, or PBMCs. The dataset comprised deeply sampled blood TCRbeta repertoires from subjects exposed to, actively infected with, or recovered from COVID-19. The repertoires were released in a freely available public database meant as a resource for research on the immune response to SARS-CoV-2. Samples were obtained from the ongoing ImmuneRACE study (first 160 participants) and from over a thousand subjects provided by 6 global collaborators. Sample metadata almost always included a de-identified subject ID, COVID-19 status, age in years and sex. HLA class I and class II types, where available, came from metadata supplied by the sample provider rather than from assay-based typing. The paper as a whole reports these results and caveats: The amount of clinical and demographic metadata varied by source and participant and was provided uncurated.

TCRbeta CDR3 regions were amplified from genomic DNA by means of the immunoSEQ Assay, a bias-controlled multiplex PCR. The source study handled its data this way. Within the assay, amplification of reference gene primers was used to estimate how many nucleated cells each sample contained. To quantify the absolute abundance of each unique TCRbeta CDR3 rearrangement, sequence reads were collapsed and filtered. For each sample, productive Simpson clonality was calculated as the square root of Simpson's diversity index over productive rearrangements. TCRdb holds this immuneACCESS table with in-frame rearrangements only. Some clones are missing; in checked studies, unresolved V genes explain under half, and the rest has no known cause. V, J and clone size reflect that table, while D and trimming were determined from the DNA. The sample yields around 130,000 clones; around 85% were counted once. 3.9% of the sample belongs to the ten largest clones.

Whole blood was collected in K2EDTA tubes by collaborating institutions according to the institutions' own protocols. For TCRbeta analysis, collaborators shipped samples as frozen whole blood, isolated PBMCs, or DNA extracted from either of those sample types. A word on this clone: It has no known antigen specificity. No base qualities exist here, and no much larger clone lies one base off it.

The receptor comes from a man in his fifties or sixties with acute or convalescent COVID-19. Material: peripheral blood.

The bases read TGTGCCAGCGGTCGGGACTCGAGCACAGATACGCAGTATTTT. It is translated as CASGRDSSTDTQYF. The chain uses TRBV9 and TRBJ2-3, with a tentative D gene TRBD2 over 6 matching bases. The germline V gene specifies SGDLS as CDR1 and YYNGEE as CDR2. V loses 7 bases, J loses 0 bases, and the germline ends lie 12 bases apart. The CDR3 goes from the cysteine to the phenylalanine over 14 residues. Only CDR3 DNA remains: 42 bases, in frame from the first base. Where the CDR3 stops, the reference TRBV9 and TRBJ2-3 genes take over; the full variable domain is DSGVTQTPKHLITATGQRVTLRCSPRSGDLSVYWYQQSLDQGLQFLIQYYNGEERAKGNILERFSAQQFPDLHSELNLSSLELGDSALYFCASGRDSSTDTQYFGPGTRLTVL.